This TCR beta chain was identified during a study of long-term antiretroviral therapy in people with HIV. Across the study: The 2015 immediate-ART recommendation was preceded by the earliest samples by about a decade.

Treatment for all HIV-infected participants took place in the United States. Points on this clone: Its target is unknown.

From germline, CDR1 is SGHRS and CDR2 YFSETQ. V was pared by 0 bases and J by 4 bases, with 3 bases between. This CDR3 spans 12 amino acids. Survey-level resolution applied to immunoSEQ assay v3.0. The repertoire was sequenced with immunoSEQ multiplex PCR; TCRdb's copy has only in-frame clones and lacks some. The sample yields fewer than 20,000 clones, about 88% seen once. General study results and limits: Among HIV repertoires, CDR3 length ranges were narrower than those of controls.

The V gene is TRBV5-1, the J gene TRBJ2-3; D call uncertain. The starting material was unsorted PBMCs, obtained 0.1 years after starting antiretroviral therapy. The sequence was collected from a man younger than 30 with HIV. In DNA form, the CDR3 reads TGCGCCAGCAGCTTGGGTGCAGATACGCAGTATTTT. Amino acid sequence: CASSLGADTQYF.